There are many counts of the clone carrying this TCR beta chain. Its target is unknown. This CDR3 is built from 12 residues. CDR1 is SQVTM and CDR2 is ANQGSEA in the germline V gene. With 7 bases removed from V and 3 bases from J, the gap between germline ends came to 12 bases. Authors of the study amplified TCR beta CDR3 regions from RNA transcripts. In the first-round RT-PCR of the TCR CDR3, the HTBI primer set was used. TCRdb re-called the multiplex PCR reads with MiXCR, one entry per CDR3 protein. The sample lists some 550,000 distinct CDR3 sequences, around 20% seen once, with 26% in the top ten. The data derive from a study of T cells in Graves' hyperthyroidism and ophthalmopathy. Study-wide results and limits: The authors' 13 V-J model separated ophthalmopathy from stable hyperthyroidism. Ophthalmopathy was identified by the model a median approximately 6.9 months ahead of onset.

The study based diagnoses on clinical symptoms, serum thyroxine and TRAb, thyroid ultrasound and orbital computed tomography. PBMCs were derived from more than 8 ml fresh peripheral blood. The clonotype originates from a man aged 18 to 35 with Graves' hyperthyroidism. The chain links TRBV29-1 to TRBJ1-1; tentatively, D is TRBD1 (6 bases). The specimen sequenced was blood. CDR3 sequence: CSAQGEDTEAFF. The CDR3 DNA reads as TGCAGCGCACAGGGAGAAGACACTGAAGCTTTCTTT.